A few counts support the clone carrying this TCR beta chain. What it binds is unknown. V lost 5 bases and J 4 bases, leaving 12 bases between the germline ends. CDR1 and CDR2 from the germline V gene are SEHNR and FQNEAQ (reference sequence). The CDR3 consists of 15 residues. Included in the TCR beta cDNA libraries were unique molecular identifiers. TCRdb passed the PCR reads through MiXCR, listing each CDR3 protein once. The sample holds about 770,000 distinct CDR3 sequences; around 45% are singletons and the top ten take roughly 5%. This sample is drawn from a study of post-analysis software for immune sequencing data. Notes on the study in general: TRBV segments more frequent in patients than in controls numbered roughly 5 and included TRBV5-6, TRBV5-1 and TRBV20-1. Versus controls, multiple sclerosis patients showed significantly lower diversity (normalized Chao1).

The chain links TRBV7-9 to TRBJ2-6, with D hard to call. Material for sequencing was blood. This TCR was sampled from a girl aged 5-17 years with multiple sclerosis. The CDR3 reads CASSPSPEGANVLTF. The CDR3 region has the DNA TGTGCCAGCAGCCCCAGCCCGGAGGGGGCCAACGTCCTGACTTTC.